The T cell receptor beta chain described here comes from a study of beta chain features in type 1 diabetes. In the study overall: Sorted cells, 90 million to 130 million in number, were examined across all samples.

The authors reverse transcribed all of the isolated RNA, so sequencing captured expressed TCRB transcripts. Produced via immunoSEQ multiplex PCR; TCRdb's table is partial and in-frame only. The sample records 150,000 to 180,000 clones, roughly 10% being singletons. Germline lookup yields CDR1 SGHTA and CDR2 FQGNSA. The CDR3 is 14 amino acids. The V and J ends lost 4 bases and 5 bases respectively, with 12 bases between them. This clone appeared a few times. The TCR sequence derives from a man aged 18 to 29 in good health. Sequences were obtained from central memory CD4+ T cells from blood. J is TRBJ2-1 and V is TRBV7-2, with D possibly matching TRBD1 (6 bases). CDR3 coding DNA: TGTGCCAGCAGCTCCCCGGGACAACACAATGAGCAGTTCTTC. It codes for CASSSPGQHNEQFF.